The rows below give T cell receptor beta chains drawn from one sample of a study of regulatory T cells in long-lasting Graves disease. MiXCR was run by TCRdb on the multiplex PCR reads, yielding one entry per CDR3 protein. This table holds about 450,000 distinct CDR3 sequences, about 15% found once. The data also belong to a second study, concerning T cells in Graves' hyperthyroidism and ophthalmopathy.

This specimen consisted of peripheral blood mononuclear cells (PBMCs), obtained at new diagnosis, from a patient treated with antithyroid drugs. All receptors derive from a woman between 50 and 59 years old with Graves disease. Each CDR3 is given with its conserved first and last residue. Each record gives: clone size, D gene, J gene, V gene, CDR3 DNA, CDR3 protein. D genes are given only for firm matches. The size field is filled for only some rows; it gives once, few, many or a size class.

abundance: many; d_gene: TRBD1; j_gene: TRBJ2-2; v_gene: TRBV24-1; CDR3nt: TGTGCCACCAGTTCAACGGACAGGGGGTGGACCGGGGAGCTGTTTTTT; CDR3aa: CATSSTDRGWTGELFF
abundance: many; d_gene: -; j_gene: TRBJ1-1; v_gene: TRBV28; CDR3nt: TGTGCCAGCAGCCCGCCCCTGGCGGCGCACACTGAAGCTTTCTTT; CDR3aa: CASSPPLAAHTEAFF
abundance: many; d_gene: -; j_gene: TRBJ2-7; v_gene: TRBV2; CDR3nt: TGTGCCAGCAGTGCAGGCAGGGGCCACGGCGAGCAGTACTTC; CDR3aa: CASSAGRGHGEQYF
abundance: -; d_gene: -; j_gene: TRBJ1-3; v_gene: TRBV9; CDR3nt: TGTGCCAGCAGCGTCGATGGACAGTGGAACACCATATATTTT; CDR3aa: CASSVDGQWNTIYF
abundance: many; d_gene: -; j_gene: TRBJ2-7; v_gene: TRBV27; CDR3nt: TGTGCCAGCAGTTCCCTCGGAGGTGGGAGCACCTACGAGCAGTACTTC; CDR3aa: CASSSLGGGSTYEQYF
abundance: many; d_gene: -; j_gene: TRBJ1-1; v_gene: TRBV2; CDR3nt: TGTGCCAGCGGAACAGGGTCAGACACTGAAGCTTTCTTT; CDR3aa: CASGTGSDTEAFF
abundance: many; d_gene: TRBD1; j_gene: TRBJ1-5; v_gene: TRBV28; CDR3nt: TGTGCCAGCAGTTTGGAACAGGGGGCTCAGCCCCAGCATTTT; CDR3aa: CASSLEQGAQPQHF
abundance: few; d_gene: -; j_gene: TRBJ1-4; v_gene: TRBV5-1; CDR3nt: TGCGCCAGCAGCTTGGCAGGACCCGATGAAAAACTGTTTTTT; CDR3aa: CASSLAGPDEKLFF
abundance: -; d_gene: TRBD2; j_gene: TRBJ2-1; v_gene: TRBV24-1; CDR3nt: TGTGCCACCAGTGAAGTAGCGGGAGGGCCCCCCTGGGACAATGAGCAGTTCTTC; CDR3aa: CATSEVAGGPPWDNEQFF
abundance: many; d_gene: TRBD1; j_gene: TRBJ2-4; v_gene: TRBV2; CDR3nt: TGTGCCAGCAGTGAAGTCCCCACGACAGGGATAGCCAAAAACATTCAGTACTTC; CDR3aa: CASSEVPTTGIAKNIQYF
abundance: many; d_gene: -; j_gene: TRBJ2-1; v_gene: TRBV7-9; CDR3nt: TGTGCCAGCAGCTTACGGGTAGCGCCCTACAATGAGCAGTTCTTC; CDR3aa: CASSLRVAPYNEQFF
abundance: few; d_gene: TRBD1; j_gene: TRBJ1-6; v_gene: TRBV11-2; CDR3nt: TGTGCCAGCAGCCTACAGACAGGGTCTTTCCTCCACTTT; CDR3aa: CASSLQTGSFLHF
abundance: -; d_gene: -; j_gene: TRBJ2-7; v_gene: TRBV28; CDR3nt: TGTGCCAGCAGTTTGGACAACCCGGACGAGCAGTACTTC; CDR3aa: CASSLDNPDEQYF
abundance: many; d_gene: -; j_gene: TRBJ2-1; v_gene: TRBV5-1; CDR3nt: TGCGCCAGCAGCTTCACGACCCAAAGAAATGAGCAGTTCTTC; CDR3aa: CASSFTTQRNEQFF
abundance: -; d_gene: -; j_gene: TRBJ2-7; v_gene: TRBV3-1; CDR3nt: TGTGCCAGCAGCCCCCCCCACAGAGACTACGAGCAGTACTTC; CDR3aa: CASSPPHRDYEQYF
abundance: many; d_gene: -; j_gene: TRBJ2-7; v_gene: TRBV12-3/TRBV12-4; CDR3nt: TGTGCCAGCAGTTCGATCCCCCCCGCTTACGGGTACGAGCAGTACTTC; CDR3aa: CASSSIPPAYGYEQYF
abundance: -; d_gene: -; j_gene: TRBJ1-2; v_gene: TRBV9; CDR3nt: TGTGCCAGCAGCGCTCTCCCATTGGGCTATGGCTACACCTTC; CDR3aa: CASSALPLGYGYTF
abundance: many; d_gene: -; j_gene: TRBJ2-7; v_gene: TRBV5-6; CDR3nt: TGTGCCAGCAGTTTAGGGAGGCCCTACGAGCAGTACTTC; CDR3aa: CASSLGRPYEQYF
abundance: few; d_gene: TRBD1; j_gene: TRBJ1-4; v_gene: TRBV5-1; CDR3nt: TGCGCCAGCAGCCCGGACAGGGATAGTATAGCTAATGAAAAACTGTTTTTT; CDR3aa: CASSPDRDSIANEKLFF
abundance: many; d_gene: -; j_gene: TRBJ2-2; v_gene: TRBV6-6; CDR3nt: TGTGCCAGCAGTTACTCGGGACACTCGAACACCGGGGAGCTGTTTTTT; CDR3aa: CASSYSGHSNTGELFF
abundance: many; d_gene: TRBD1; j_gene: TRBJ2-7; v_gene: TRBV28; CDR3nt: TGTGCCAGCAGTTTGGACGGGACAGGGGTCGGCTACGAGCAGTACTTC; CDR3aa: CASSLDGTGVGYEQYF
abundance: many; d_gene: TRBD2; j_gene: TRBJ2-3; v_gene: TRBV28; CDR3nt: TGTGCCAGCAGTTCACCGGCGACTAGCGGGAACACAGATACGCAGTATTTT; CDR3aa: CASSSPATSGNTDTQYF
abundance: -; d_gene: TRBD1; j_gene: TRBJ2-7; v_gene: TRBV5-5; CDR3nt: TGTGCCAGCAGCCGATTGCGGAACCCAGGGGGCGAGCAGTACTTC; CDR3aa: CASSRLRNPGGEQYF
abundance: few; d_gene: TRBD2; j_gene: TRBJ2-1; v_gene: TRBV3-1; CDR3nt: TGTGCCAGCAGCCCCGAAATTGGACTAGCGATGGACAATGAGCAGTTCTTC; CDR3aa: CASSPEIGLAMDNEQFF
abundance: many; d_gene: -; j_gene: TRBJ2-1; v_gene: TRBV28; CDR3nt: TGTGCCAGCAGTACACATCCTCCCGACGGCTACAATGAGCAGTTCTTC; CDR3aa: CASSTHPPDGYNEQFF
abundance: many; d_gene: -; j_gene: TRBJ1-4; v_gene: TRBV2; CDR3nt: TGTGCCAGCAGTTCCCTCGGGACTGGGAATGAAAAACTGTTTTTT; CDR3aa: CASSSLGTGNEKLFF
abundance: many; d_gene: -; j_gene: TRBJ2-7; v_gene: TRBV11-2; CDR3nt: TGTGCCAGCAGCGGGGGGACCGCCCAGGGGTCCTACGAGCAGTACTTC; CDR3aa: CASSGGTAQGSYEQYF
abundance: many; d_gene: TRBD2; j_gene: TRBJ2-1; v_gene: TRBV5-1; CDR3nt: TGCGCCAGCAGCGGACTAGCGGGAGAATTTGGGATTGAGCAGTTCTTC; CDR3aa: CASSGLAGEFGIEQFF
abundance: many; d_gene: TRBD2; j_gene: TRBJ2-5; v_gene: TRBV27; CDR3nt: TGTGCCAGTGGACTAGCGGGAGTAGGTGAGGAGACCCAGTACTTC; CDR3aa: CASGLAGVGEETQYF
abundance: -; d_gene: TRBD1; j_gene: TRBJ2-6; v_gene: TRBV10-3; CDR3nt: TGTGCCACCAAATTACAGGGGGCGTCTGGGGCCAACGTCCTGACTTTC; CDR3aa: CATKLQGASGANVLTF
abundance: many; d_gene: TRBD1; j_gene: TRBJ1-1; v_gene: TRBV18; CDR3nt: TGTGCCAGCTCACCACTATCAGGACAGGAGAACACTGAAGCTTTCTTT; CDR3aa: CASSPLSGQENTEAFF
abundance: -; d_gene: TRBD2; j_gene: TRBJ2-7; v_gene: TRBV7-9; CDR3nt: TGTGCCAGCAGCATTGCTAGCGGGACGGGTGAGCAGTACTTC; CDR3aa: CASSIASGTGEQYF
abundance: many; d_gene: TRBD2; j_gene: TRBJ2-1; v_gene: TRBV28; CDR3nt: TGTGCCAGCAGAGACTCTAGCGGTGAAGGGGTGGACTACAATGAGCAGTTCTTC; CDR3aa: CASRDSSGEGVDYNEQFF
abundance: -; d_gene: -; j_gene: TRBJ2-7; v_gene: TRBV15; CDR3nt: TGTGCCACCAGCCGTGGGCGTCCCCCGGGGGAGCAGTACTTC; CDR3aa: CATSRGRPPGEQYF
abundance: -; d_gene: -; j_gene: TRBJ2-3; v_gene: TRBV20-1; CDR3nt: TGCAGTGCTAGAGGGACAGTTAGCACAGATACGCAGTATTTT; CDR3aa: CSARGTVSTDTQYF
abundance: few; d_gene: -; j_gene: TRBJ2-6; v_gene: TRBV2; CDR3nt: TGTGCCAGCAGTGAAAATCCCCGGGCTGGGGCCAACGTCCTGACTTTC; CDR3aa: CASSENPRAGANVLTF
abundance: many; d_gene: -; j_gene: TRBJ1-1; v_gene: TRBV10-3; CDR3nt: TGTGCCATCAGCCCGACCGCGAACGGGAACACTGAAGCTTTCTTT; CDR3aa: CAISPTANGNTEAFF
abundance: few; d_gene: TRBD1; j_gene: TRBJ2-7; v_gene: TRBV4-1; CDR3nt: TGCGCCAGCAGCCCAAACAGGGGATTGAACGAGCAGTACTTC; CDR3aa: CASSPNRGLNEQYF
abundance: few; d_gene: TRBD1; j_gene: TRBJ2-2; v_gene: TRBV19; CDR3nt: TGTGCCAGTAGGTTGGGACAGGCATCGACCGGGGAGCTGTTTTTT; CDR3aa: CASRLGQASTGELFF
abundance: many; d_gene: -; j_gene: TRBJ1-4; v_gene: TRBV9; CDR3nt: TGTGCCAGCAGCGTAGGGGGGACACGGAATGAAAAACTGTTTTTT; CDR3aa: CASSVGGTRNEKLFF
abundance: few; d_gene: -; j_gene: TRBJ1-5; v_gene: TRBV28; CDR3nt: TGTGCCAGCAGTTTTAGCTCGACAGTGAATCAGCCCCAGCATTTT; CDR3aa: CASSFSSTVNQPQHF
abundance: few; d_gene: TRBD2; j_gene: TRBJ2-7; v_gene: TRBV7-6; CDR3nt: TGTGCCAGCAGCCCGGGACTAGCGGGAGTCCCGAGCACCTACGAGCAGTACTTC; CDR3aa: CASSPGLAGVPSTYEQYF
abundance: many; d_gene: TRBD1; j_gene: TRBJ1-2; v_gene: TRBV28; CDR3nt: TGTGCCAGCAGTTCCGGACAGGGAATTCTTGGCTACACCTTC; CDR3aa: CASSSGQGILGYTF
abundance: many; d_gene: -; j_gene: TRBJ2-1; v_gene: TRBV6-2/TRBV6-3; CDR3nt: TGTGCCAGCAGTTACTCGAAGGACAACTACAATGAGCAGTTCTTC; CDR3aa: CASSYSKDNYNEQFF
abundance: many; d_gene: -; j_gene: TRBJ1-1; v_gene: TRBV5-1; CDR3nt: TGCGCCAGCAGCTTGGGTGGCAGCGGGAGGGCTGAAGCTTTCTTT; CDR3aa: CASSLGGSGRAEAFF
abundance: -; d_gene: TRBD2; j_gene: TRBJ2-1; v_gene: TRBV9; CDR3nt: TGTGCCAGCAGCGCGCGGCTAGCGGGAGTCTTCAATGAGCAGTTCTTC; CDR3aa: CASSARLAGVFNEQFF
abundance: many; d_gene: TRBD2; j_gene: TRBJ2-2; v_gene: TRBV29-1; CDR3nt: TGCAGCGTTAGGACTAGCGGGTGGGACACCGGGGAGCTGTTTTTT; CDR3aa: CSVRTSGWDTGELFF
abundance: -; d_gene: TRBD2; j_gene: TRBJ2-7; v_gene: TRBV6-5; CDR3nt: TGTGCCAGCAGTTACGGGGCGGGAGGCCCACCTAGCGAGCAGTACTTC; CDR3aa: CASSYGAGGPPSEQYF
abundance: many; d_gene: TRBD2; j_gene: TRBJ2-1; v_gene: TRBV7-9; CDR3nt: TGTGCCAGCAGCTTTTCCACTAGCGGGTTCTACAATGAGCAGTTCTTC; CDR3aa: CASSFSTSGFYNEQFF
abundance: -; d_gene: TRBD2; j_gene: TRBJ2-1; v_gene: TRBV7-9; CDR3nt: TGTGCCAGCAGACAACGTGGGACTAGCGGATACAATGAGCAGTTCTTC; CDR3aa: CASRQRGTSGYNEQFF
abundance: many; d_gene: TRBD2; j_gene: TRBJ2-3; v_gene: TRBV2; CDR3nt: TGTGCCAGCACCGGACTAGCGTCATACACAGATACGCAGTATTTT; CDR3aa: CASTGLASYTDTQYF
abundance: many; d_gene: TRBD1; j_gene: TRBJ2-3; v_gene: TRBV2; CDR3nt: TGTGCCAGCAGTGAAAGGGGGCCCCGCACAGATACGCAGTATTTT; CDR3aa: CASSERGPRTDTQYF
abundance: many; d_gene: -; j_gene: TRBJ2-1; v_gene: TRBV24-1; CDR3nt: TGTGCCACCAGTGGAGGGCCTTCCTACAATGAGCAGTTCTTC; CDR3aa: CATSGGPSYNEQFF
abundance: many; d_gene: -; j_gene: TRBJ2-5; v_gene: TRBV3-1; CDR3nt: TGTGCCAGCAGCCAAGTAGGTCGAGAGACCCAGTACTTC; CDR3aa: CASSQVGRETQYF
abundance: many; d_gene: -; j_gene: TRBJ1-4; v_gene: TRBV5-1; CDR3nt: TGCGCCAGCAGCTCAACCGGGACTTCTAATGAAAAACTGTTTTTT; CDR3aa: CASSSTGTSNEKLFF
abundance: many; d_gene: -; j_gene: TRBJ1-5; v_gene: TRBV12-3/TRBV12-4; CDR3nt: TGTGCCAGCAGTTTTGTTAGCAATCAGCCCCAGCATTTT; CDR3aa: CASSFVSNQPQHF
abundance: many; d_gene: TRBD2; j_gene: TRBJ2-1; v_gene: TRBV9; CDR3nt: TGTGCCAGCAACTCGGGACTAGCAAACTACAATGAGCAGTTCTTC; CDR3aa: CASNSGLANYNEQFF
abundance: -; d_gene: -; j_gene: TRBJ2-7; v_gene: TRBV18; CDR3nt: TGTGCCAGCTCACCCCCCCAGAGATTGTCCTACGAGCAGTACTTC; CDR3aa: CASSPPQRLSYEQYF